This record concerns one TCR beta chain sequence. In the source study's methods: By means of reference gene primer amplification, nucleated cell counts were estimated. Only in-frame clones appear in the TCRdb table, and some are missing; sequencing was by immunoSEQ multiplex PCR. That table is the source of V, J and clone size, and D and trimming were worked out from the DNA. The data hold around 200,000 clones, with roughly 89% observed a single time. These data are taken from a study of blood T cell repertoires in COVID-19. For the study at large: Samples came from the United States, Italy and Spain, spanning acute and convalescent COVID-19. PBMCs, B-cell-depleted T cells, or T cells were the source of the cDNA or gDNA that made up the material.

The CDR3 extends over 13 amino acids. V was trimmed by 0 bases and J by 7 bases, leaving 7 bases between them. Germline CDR1 is LNHNV and CDR2 is YYDKDF (reference sequence). The chain links TRBV15 to TRBJ1-5; D is undetermined. Sequencing input: peripheral blood. The clonotype comes from a man in his fifties with acute or convalescent COVID-19. The CDR3 sequence: CATSRDPVQPQHF. CDR3 nucleotides: TGTGCCACCAGCAGAGATCCAGTGCAGCCCCAGCATTTT.